This T cell receptor (beta chain) came from a study of blood T cell repertoires in COVID-19. This CDR3 spans 15 amino acids. V was clipped by 4 bases and J by 8 bases; unmatched bases: 9. From germline, CDR1 is SGHRS and CDR2 YFSETQ. Assay: immunoSEQ multiplex PCR; the TCRdb copy retains only in-frame clones and omits some. The sample consists of hundreds of thousands of clones, around 86% of them appearing once. Participants, about 18 to 90 years old, spanned around 25 US areas. Participants were placed into cohorts based on the clinical history they reported. The recovered donors of Cohort 3 showed two negative PCRs, clearance, or symptom resolution.

The chain is built from TRBV5-1 and TRBJ1-4, with TRBD1 matching over 9 bases. The source of this sequence is a man in his 60s who had recovered from COVID-19. Sample: PBMCs or T cells enriched from blood (not recorded which). The CDR3 region is CASSGGTGWNEKLFF. CDR3 nucleotides: TGCGCCAGCAGCGGTGGGACAGGGTGGAACGAAAAACTGTTTTTT.